This T cell receptor (beta chain) was sequenced during a study of control samples from healthy donors and cancer patients. Assay: immunoSEQ multiplex PCR; the TCRdb copy retains only in-frame clones and omits some. The repertoire holds roughly 27,000 clones, with more than 75% as singletons. The CDR3 has 15 residues. The J segment lost 7 bases and the V segment lost 2 bases, leaving 8 bases of the junction unmatched. Germline V lookup: CDR1 MNHEY, CDR2 SVGAGI. The receptor comes from a middle-aged man with lung cancer. The chain uses TRBV6-5 and TRBJ1-2; 9 nucleotides align to TRBD1. Sequenced sample: PBMCs. CDR3 DNA: TGTGCCAGCAGTTACGATGGGACAGGGAGTTCTGGCTACACCTTC. It encodes CASSYDGTGSSGYTF.